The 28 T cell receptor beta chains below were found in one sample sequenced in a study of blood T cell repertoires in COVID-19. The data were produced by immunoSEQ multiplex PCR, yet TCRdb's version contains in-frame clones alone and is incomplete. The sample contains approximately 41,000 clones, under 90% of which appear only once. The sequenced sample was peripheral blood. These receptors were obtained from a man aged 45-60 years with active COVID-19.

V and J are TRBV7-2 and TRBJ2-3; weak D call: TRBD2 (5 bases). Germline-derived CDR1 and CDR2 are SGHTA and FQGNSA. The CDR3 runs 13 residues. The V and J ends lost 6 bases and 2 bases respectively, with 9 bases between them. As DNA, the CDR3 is TGTGCCAGCAGGCTCGGGAACACAGATACGCAGTATTTT. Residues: CASRLGNTDTQYF.

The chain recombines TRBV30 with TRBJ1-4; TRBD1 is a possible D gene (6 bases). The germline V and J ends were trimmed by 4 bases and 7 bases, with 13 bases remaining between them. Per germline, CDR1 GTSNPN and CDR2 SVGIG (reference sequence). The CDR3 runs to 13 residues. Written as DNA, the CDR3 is TGTGCCTGGAATCGGGAAGGGGGTGAAAAACTGTTTTTT. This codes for CAWNREGGEKLFF.

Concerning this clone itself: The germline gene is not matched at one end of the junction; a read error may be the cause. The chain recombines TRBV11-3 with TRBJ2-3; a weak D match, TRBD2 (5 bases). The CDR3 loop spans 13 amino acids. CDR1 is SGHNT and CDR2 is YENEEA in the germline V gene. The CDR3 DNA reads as TGTGCCAGCAGCTTCGAGGGCACGGATACGCAGTATTTT. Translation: CASSFEGTDTQYF. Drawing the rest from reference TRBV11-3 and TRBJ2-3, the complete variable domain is EAGVVQSPRYKIIEKKQPVAFWCNPISGHNTLYWYLQNLGQGPELLIRYENEEAVDDSQLPKDRFSAERLKGVDSTLKIQPAELGDSAVYLCASSFEGTDTQYFGPGTRLTVL.

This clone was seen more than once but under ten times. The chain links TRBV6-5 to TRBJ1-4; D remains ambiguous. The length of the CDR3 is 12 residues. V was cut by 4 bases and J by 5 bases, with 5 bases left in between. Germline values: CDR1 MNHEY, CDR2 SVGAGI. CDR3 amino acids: CASSSGNEKLFF. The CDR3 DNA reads TGTGCCAGCAGTTCAGGCAATGAAAAACTGTTTTTT.

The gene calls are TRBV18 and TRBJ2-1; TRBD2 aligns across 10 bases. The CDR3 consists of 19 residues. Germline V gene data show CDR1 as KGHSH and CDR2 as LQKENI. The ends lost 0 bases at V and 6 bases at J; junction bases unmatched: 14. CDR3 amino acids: CASSPPVGLAEWGSNEQFF. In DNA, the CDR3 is TGTGCCAGCTCACCACCGGTCGGACTAGCGGAGTGGGGTAGCAATGAGCAGTTCTTC.

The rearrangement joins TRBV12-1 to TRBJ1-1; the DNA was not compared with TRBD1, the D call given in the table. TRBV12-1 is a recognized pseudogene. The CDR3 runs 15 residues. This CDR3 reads CASSFAQGPLLEAFF. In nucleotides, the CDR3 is TGTGCCAGCAGCTTTGCACAGGGTCCCCTCCTTGAAGCTTTCTTT.

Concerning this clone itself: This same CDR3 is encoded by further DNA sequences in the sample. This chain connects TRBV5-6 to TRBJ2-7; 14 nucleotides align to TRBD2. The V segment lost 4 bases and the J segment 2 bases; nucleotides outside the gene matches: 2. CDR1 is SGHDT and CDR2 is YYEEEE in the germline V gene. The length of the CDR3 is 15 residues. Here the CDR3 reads CASSTGLAGAYEQYF. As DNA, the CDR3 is TGTGCCAGCAGCACGGGACTAGCGGGGGCCTACGAGCAGTACTTC.

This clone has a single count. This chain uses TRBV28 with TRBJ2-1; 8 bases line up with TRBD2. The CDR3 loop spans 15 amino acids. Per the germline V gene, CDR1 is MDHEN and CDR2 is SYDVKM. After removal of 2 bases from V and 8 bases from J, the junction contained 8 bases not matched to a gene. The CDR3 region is CASSLTDGRVDEQFF. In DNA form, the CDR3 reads TGTGCCAGCAGTTTAACCGACGGGAGGGTGGATGAGCAGTTCTTC.

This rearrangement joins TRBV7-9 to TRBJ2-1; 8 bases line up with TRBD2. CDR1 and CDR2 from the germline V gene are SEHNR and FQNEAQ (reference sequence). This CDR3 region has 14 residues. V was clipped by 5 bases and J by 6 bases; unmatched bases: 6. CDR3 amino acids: CASSITAGANEQFF. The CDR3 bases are TGTGCCAGCAGCATAACAGCGGGAGCCAATGAGCAGTTCTTC.

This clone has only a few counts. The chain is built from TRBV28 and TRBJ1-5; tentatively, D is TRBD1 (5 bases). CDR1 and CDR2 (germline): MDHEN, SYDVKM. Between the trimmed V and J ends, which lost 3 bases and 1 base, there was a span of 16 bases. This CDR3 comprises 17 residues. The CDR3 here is CASSLARGGYSNQPQHF. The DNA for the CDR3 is TGTGCCAGCAGTTTGGCCCGGGGGGGATACAGCAATCAGCCCCAGCATTTT. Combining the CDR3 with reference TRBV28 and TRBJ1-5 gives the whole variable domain DVKVTQSSRYLVKRTGEKVFLECVQDMDHENMFWYRQDPGLGLRLIYFSYDVKMKEKGDIPEGYSVSREKKERFSLILESASTNQTSMYLCASSLARGGYSNQPQHFGDGTRLSIL.

The CDR3 DNA reads TGTGCCAGCAGCAACGGACTAGCGGGAGTCGGTAATGAGCAGTTCTTC. Protein sequence: CASSNGLAGVGNEQFF. The V call is TRBV7-2, the J call TRBJ2-1; 13 bases fit TRBD2. Germline V gene lookup returns CDR1 SGHTA and CDR2 FQGNSA. CDR3 size: 16 residues. After removal of 5 bases from V and 7 bases from J, the junction contained 8 bases not matched to a gene.

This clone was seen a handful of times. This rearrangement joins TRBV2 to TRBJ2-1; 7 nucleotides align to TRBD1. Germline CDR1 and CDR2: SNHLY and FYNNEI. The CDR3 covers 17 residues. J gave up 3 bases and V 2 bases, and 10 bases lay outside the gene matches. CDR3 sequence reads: CASSEKGARSLYNEQFF. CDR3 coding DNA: TGTGCCAGCAGTGAAAAGGGGGCGAGGTCCCTCTACAATGAGCAGTTCTTC.

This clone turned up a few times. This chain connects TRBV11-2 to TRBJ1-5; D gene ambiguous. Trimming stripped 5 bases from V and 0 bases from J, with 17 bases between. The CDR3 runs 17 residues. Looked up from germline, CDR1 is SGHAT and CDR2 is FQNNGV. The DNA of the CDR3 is TGTGCCAGCAGCCCCAACGTGAGAGACAATAGCAATCAGCCCCAGCATTTT. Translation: CASSPNVRDNSNQPQHF.

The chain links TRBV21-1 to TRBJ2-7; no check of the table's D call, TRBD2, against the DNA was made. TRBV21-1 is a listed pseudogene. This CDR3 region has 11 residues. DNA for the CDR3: TGTGCCAGCAGCACGAGTTACGAGCAGTACTTC. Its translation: CASSTSYEQYF.

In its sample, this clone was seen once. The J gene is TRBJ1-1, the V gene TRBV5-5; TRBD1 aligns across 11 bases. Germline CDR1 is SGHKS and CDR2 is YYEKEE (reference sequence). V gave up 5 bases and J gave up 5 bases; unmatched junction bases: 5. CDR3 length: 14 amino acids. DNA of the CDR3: TGTGCCAGCAGTTCCGGGACAGGGGGAACTGAAGCTTTCTTT. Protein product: CASSSGTGGTEAFF.

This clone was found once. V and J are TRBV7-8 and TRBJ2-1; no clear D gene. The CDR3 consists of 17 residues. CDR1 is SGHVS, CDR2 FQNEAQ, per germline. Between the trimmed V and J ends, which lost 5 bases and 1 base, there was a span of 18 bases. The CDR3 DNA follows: TGTGCCAGCAGCCCTCGTGTCGACATTGAGTCCTACAATGAGCAGTTCTTC. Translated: CASSPRVDIESYNEQFF.

The CDR3 spells CASSLAPEGADTQYF. The CDR3 region has the DNA TGTGCCAGCAGCTTAGCCCCGGAGGGGGCGGATACGCAGTATTTT. The rearrangement links TRBV11-2 to TRBJ2-3, with a possible D match to TRBD1 (7 bases). The V gene's germline CDR1 is SGHAT and CDR2 FQNNGV. This CDR3 contains 15 residues. The V end was cut by 1 base, the J end by 6 bases, with 14 bases between.

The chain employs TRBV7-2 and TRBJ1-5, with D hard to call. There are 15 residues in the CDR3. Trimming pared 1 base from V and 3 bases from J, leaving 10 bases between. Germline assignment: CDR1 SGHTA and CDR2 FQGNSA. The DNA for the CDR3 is TGTGCCAGCAGCTTAGGTGGTAGTATCAATCAGCCCCAGCATTTT. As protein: CASSLGGSINQPQHF.

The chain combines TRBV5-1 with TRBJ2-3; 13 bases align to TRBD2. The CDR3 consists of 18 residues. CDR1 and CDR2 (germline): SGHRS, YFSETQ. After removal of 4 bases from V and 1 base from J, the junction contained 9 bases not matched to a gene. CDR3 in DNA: TGCGCCAGCAGCCCTGGACTAGCGGGAGTGTGGGGCACAGATACGCAGTATTTT. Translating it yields CASSPGLAGVWGTDTQYF.

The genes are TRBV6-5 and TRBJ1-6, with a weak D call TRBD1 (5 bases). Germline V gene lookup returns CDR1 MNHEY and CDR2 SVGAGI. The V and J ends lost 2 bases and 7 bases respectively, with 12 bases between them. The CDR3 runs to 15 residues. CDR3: CASSYVGKGNSPLHF. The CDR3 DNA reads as TGTGCCAGCAGTTACGTGGGAAAGGGGAATTCACCCCTCCACTTT.

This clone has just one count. This CDR3 is CASSPPDRSYEQYF. CDR3 nucleotides: TGTGCCAGCAGTCCCCCGGACAGGTCCTACGAGCAGTACTTC. The genes are TRBV28 and TRBJ2-7; 7 bases map to TRBD1. This CDR3 spans 14 amino acids. From germline, CDR1 is MDHEN and CDR2 SYDVKM. V lost 5 bases, J lost 1 base, and 5 bases stayed unmatched.

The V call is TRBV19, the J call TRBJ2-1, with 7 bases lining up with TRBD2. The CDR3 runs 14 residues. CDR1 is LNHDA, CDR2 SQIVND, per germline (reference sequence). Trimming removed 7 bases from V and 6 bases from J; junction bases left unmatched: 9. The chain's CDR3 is CASTLADRSNEQFF. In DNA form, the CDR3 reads TGTGCCAGTACCCTAGCGGACCGCTCCAATGAGCAGTTCTTC.

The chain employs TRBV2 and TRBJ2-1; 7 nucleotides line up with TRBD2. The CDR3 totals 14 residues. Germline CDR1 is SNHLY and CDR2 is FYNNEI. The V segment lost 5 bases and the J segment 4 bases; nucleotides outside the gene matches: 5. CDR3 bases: TGTGCCAGCAGTCGGCGGGAGAATTACAATGAGCAGTTCTTC. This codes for CASSRRENYNEQFF. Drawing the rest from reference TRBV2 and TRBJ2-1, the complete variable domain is EPEVTQTPSHQVTQMGQEVILRCVPISNHLYFYWYRQILGQKVEFLVSFYNNEISEKSEIFDDQFSVERPDGSNFTLKIRSTKLEDSAMYFCASSRRENYNEQFFGPGTRLTVL.

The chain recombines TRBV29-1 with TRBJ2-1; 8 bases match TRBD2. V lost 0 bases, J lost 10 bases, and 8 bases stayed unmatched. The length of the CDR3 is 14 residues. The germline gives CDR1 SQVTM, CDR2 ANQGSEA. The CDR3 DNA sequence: TGCAGCGTTGAAGATAACCGACTAGCGTGGGAGCAGTTCTTC. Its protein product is CSVEDNRLAWEQFF.

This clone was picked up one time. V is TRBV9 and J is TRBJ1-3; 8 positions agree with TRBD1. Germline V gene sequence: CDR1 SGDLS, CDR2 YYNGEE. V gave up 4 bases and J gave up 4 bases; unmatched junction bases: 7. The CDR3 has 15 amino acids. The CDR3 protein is CASSLRTGTGNTIYF. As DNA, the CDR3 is TGTGCCAGCAGCTTGAGGACAGGGACGGGAAACACCATATATTTT.

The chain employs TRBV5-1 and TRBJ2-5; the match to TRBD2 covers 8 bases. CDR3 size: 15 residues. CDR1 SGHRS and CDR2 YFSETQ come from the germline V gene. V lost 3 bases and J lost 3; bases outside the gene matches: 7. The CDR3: CASSSIAGKKETQYF. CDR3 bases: TGCGCCAGCAGCTCAATAGCGGGGAAGAAAGAGACCCAGTACTTC. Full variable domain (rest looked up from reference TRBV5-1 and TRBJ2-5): KAGVTQTPRYLIKTRGQQVTLSCSPISGHRSVSWYQQTPGQGLQFLFEYFSETQRNKGNFPGRFSGRQFSNSRSEMNVSTLELGDSALYLCASSSIAGKKETQYFGPGTRLLVL.

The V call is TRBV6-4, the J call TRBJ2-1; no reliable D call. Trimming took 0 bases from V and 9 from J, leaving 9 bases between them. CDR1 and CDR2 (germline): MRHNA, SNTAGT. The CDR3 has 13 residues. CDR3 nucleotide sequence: TGTGCCAGCAGTGACTCAAGCGTAAGTGAGCAGTTCTTC. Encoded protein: CASSDSSVSEQFF.

This CDR3 is CASSQVFDRGNTEAFF. The DNA for the CDR3 is TGTGCCAGCAGCCAAGTGTTTGACAGGGGGAACACTGAAGCTTTCTTT. This sequence joins TRBV4-2 and TRBJ1-1; 8 nucleotides agree with TRBD1. Germline CDR1 is LGHNA and CDR2 is YNFKEQ. J lost 1 base, V lost 1 base, and 5 bases had no gene match. This CDR3 is built from 16 residues.